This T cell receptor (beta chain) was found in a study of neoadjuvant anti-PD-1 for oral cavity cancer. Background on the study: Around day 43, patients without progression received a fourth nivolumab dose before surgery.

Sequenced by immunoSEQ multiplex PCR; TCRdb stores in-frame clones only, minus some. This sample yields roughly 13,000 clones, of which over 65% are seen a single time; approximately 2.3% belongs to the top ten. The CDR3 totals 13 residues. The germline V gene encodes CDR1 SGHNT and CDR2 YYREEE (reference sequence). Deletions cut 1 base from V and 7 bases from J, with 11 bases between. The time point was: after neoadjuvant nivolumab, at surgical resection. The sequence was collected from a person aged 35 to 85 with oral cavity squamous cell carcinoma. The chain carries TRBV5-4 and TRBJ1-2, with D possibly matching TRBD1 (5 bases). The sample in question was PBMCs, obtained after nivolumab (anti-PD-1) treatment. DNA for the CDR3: TGTGCCAGCAGCTTGCAGGGAGGCGGTGGCTACACCTTC. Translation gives CASSLQGGGGYTF.